The 30 T cell receptor beta chains listed next were all sequenced from one sample in a study of CD8 T cells in ankylosing spondylitis. Overall study findings and caveats: Among TCR beta sequences, a motif of eight highly homologous variants appeared characteristic of ankylosing spondylitis blood.

Their cognate antigens are unknown. Each CDR3 protein is one row after TCRdb ran MiXCR on the 5' RACE reads. The sample has under 950,000 distinct CDR3 sequences, 19% seen once. Sequencing was performed on blood, either unsorted or a sorted T cell fraction (not recorded which). Receptors originate from a male donor with ankylosing spondylitis.

This chain joins TRBV29-1 and TRBJ2-7; tentatively, D is TRBD1 or TRBD2 (6 bases each). V shed 0 bases and J shed 4 bases, with 16 bases lying between them. CDR1 is SQVTM and CDR2 is ANQGSEA in the germline V gene. The CDR3 consists of 15 residues. The CDR3 region is CSVEEGGSRSYEQYF. The DNA for the CDR3 is TGCAGCGTTGAAGAAGGGGGGAGCCGATCATACGAGCAGTACTTC.

The table lists this clonotype with a count of one. The V and J genes are TRBV12-3 or TRBV12-4 and TRBJ1-1, with TRBD1 matching 9 bases. The V and J ends lost 8 bases and 7 bases, in that order; junction bases with no gene match: 5. This CDR3 region has 12 residues. CDR3 amino acids: CASGTGRYEAFF. The CDR3 DNA reads TGTGCCAGCGGGACAGGGCGTTATGAAGCTTTCTTT.

There are a few counts of this clonotype. V usage is TRBV7-2 and J usage is TRBJ2-7; TRBD1 agrees at 7 bases. The CDR3 sequence is 15 residues long. Unmatched junction bases numbered 9, after V lost 6 bases and J lost 1 base. The germline V gene encodes CDR1 SGHTA and CDR2 FQGNSA. CDR3: CASSNKGQQSYEQYF. The CDR3 coding sequence is TGTGCCAGCAGTAATAAGGGACAGCAGTCCTACGAGCAGTACTTC.

The chain links TRBV5-8 to TRBJ2-1, with TRBD1 matching over 8 bases. V dropped 2 bases and J dropped 6; count of bases not matched to a gene: 10. The CDR3 contains 16 residues. Germline V gene lookup returns CDR1 SGHTS and CDR2 YDEGEE. The DNA for the CDR3 is TGTGCCAGCAGCTTTCTCAGGACAGGGTTCGCCAATGAGCAGTTCTTC. This codes for CASSFLRTGFANEQFF. The variable domain in full, with the rest retrieved from reference TRBV5-8 and TRBJ2-1, is EAGVTQSPTHLIKTRGQQATLRCSPISGHTSVYWYQQALGLGLQFLLWYDEGEERNRGNFPPRFSGRQFPNYSSELNVNALELEDSALYLCASSFLRTGFANEQFFGPGTRLTVL.

About this clonotype: A read error is possible here, since a much larger clone lies one base away. The chain joins TRBV4-2 to TRBJ2-3; D gene unclear. The V gene lost 1 base and the J gene lost 4 bases, with 6 bases spanning the gap. This CDR3 comprises 13 residues. Germline loops: CDR1 LGHNA, CDR2 YNFKEQ. CDR3 DNA: TGTGCCAGCAGCCAAGGCCAGGCAGATACGCAGTATTTT. Amino acids: CASSQGQADTQYF.

The chain joins TRBV20-1 to TRBJ2-7; possible D gene TRBD2, 5 bases. Germline V lookup: CDR1 DFQATT, CDR2 SNEGSKA (reference sequence). V dropped 2 bases and J dropped 5 bases, with 13 bases sitting between them. The length of the CDR3 is 13 residues. In DNA form, the CDR3 reads TGCAGTGCTAGACCGATGGGAGTCCACGAGCAGTACTTC. Translation: CSARPMGVHEQYF.

Written as DNA, the CDR3 is TGCGCCAGCAGCATTCGACAGGGCCGGGGGACGGGTGACTATGGCTACACCTTC. Residues: CASSIRQGRGTGDYGYTF. The chain is built from TRBV5-1 and TRBJ1-2; 7 positions match TRBD1. The CDR3 is made up of 18 amino acids. V lost 4 bases to trimming and J lost 3 bases; unmatched junction nucleotides: 18. Germline V CDR1 and CDR2: SGHRS, YFSETQ.

Notes on this clonotype: A much larger clone sits a single nucleotide away, making a read error possible. V is TRBV6-5 and J is TRBJ2-7; D gene uncertain. The V end lost 4 bases, the J end lost 2 bases, and 9 bases lay between the germline ends. The CDR3 contains 13 residues. Germline values: CDR1 MNHEY, CDR2 SVGAGI. CDR3 sequence (DNA): TGTGCCAGCAGTTCGGCTAACGCCTACGAGCAGTACTTC. This gives the protein CASSSANAYEQYF.

This clonotype was detected a few times. This sequence joins TRBV28 and TRBJ2-7; 7 bases align to TRBD2. The V gene end was trimmed by 10 bases and the J gene end by 3 bases; junction bases not matched to a gene: 15. Per the germline V gene, CDR1 is MDHEN and CDR2 is SYDVKM. This CDR3 spans 15 amino acids. CDR3 loop: CAIEPGGSGSYEQYF. The CDR3 nucleotides are TGTGCCATCGAACCCGGCGGGAGTGGGAGCTACGAGCAGTACTTC.

This rearrangement joins TRBV6-5 to TRBJ2-2; 10 positions match TRBD1. This CDR3 region has 15 residues. From germline, CDR1 is MNHEY and CDR2 SVGAGI. The junction had 9 bases not matched to a gene; V was cut back by 5 bases and J by 9 bases. CDR3 in amino acids: CASSPSTGGFRELFF. The CDR3 DNA sequence: TGTGCCAGCAGTCCCTCGACAGGGGGCTTCCGGGAGCTGTTTTTT.

The sample holds a few counts of this clonotype. The J gene is TRBJ2-6, the V gene TRBV7-9; no clear D. Germline loops: CDR1 SEHNR, CDR2 FQNEAQ (reference sequence). This CDR3 region has 14 residues. Between the trimmed V and J ends, which lost 5 bases and 1 base, there was a span of 6 bases. CDR3 in amino acids: CASSHPSGANVLTF. In DNA, the CDR3 is TGTGCCAGCAGCCACCCTTCTGGGGCCAACGTCCTGACTTTC.

This clonotype was observed a few times. The chain recombines TRBV6-1 with TRBJ1-1, with a weak D call TRBD1 (5 bases). V was shortened by 10 bases and J by 2 bases, with 14 bases between the two germline ends. Germline loops: CDR1 MNHNS, CDR2 SASEGT. The CDR3 contains 13 residues. This CDR3 is CATPEWDNTEAFF. CDR3 sequence (DNA): TGTGCCACCCCAGAGTGGGACAACACTGAAGCTTTCTTT.

This sequence joins TRBV5-1 and TRBJ1-1, with 8 bases lining up with TRBD1. The germline V gene has CDR1 SGHRS and CDR2 YFSETQ. Germline trimming cut 1 base from V and 4 bases from J; bases unmatched to any gene: 6. The CDR3 is 15 amino acids. The CDR3 sequence is CASSLSRTGTTEAFF. The CDR3 bases are TGCGCCAGCAGCTTGTCCCGGACAGGGACCACTGAAGCTTTCTTT. The entire variable domain, with the rest obtained from reference TRBV5-1 and TRBJ1-1, is as follows: KAGVTQTPRYLIKTRGQQVTLSCSPISGHRSVSWYQQTPGQGLQFLFEYFSETQRNKGNFPGRFSGRQFSNSRSEMNVSTLELGDSALYLCASSLSRTGTTEAFFGQGTRLTVV.

The V gene is TRBV2, the J gene TRBJ2-7; TRBD2 matches 7 bases. Germline V CDR1 and CDR2: SNHLY, FYNNEI. The V gene end was trimmed by 11 bases and the J gene end by 2 bases; junction bases not matched to a gene: 6. The CDR3 is 12 residues long. The CDR3 is CAGGGGTYEQYF. In nucleotides, the CDR3 is TGTGCCGGCGGGGGTGGGACCTACGAGCAGTACTTC.

This clonotype has ten or more counts. This chain connects TRBV13 to TRBJ1-1, with 7 bases aligning to TRBD1. Germline values: CDR1 PRHDT, CDR2 FYEKMQ (reference sequence). The CDR3 covers 15 residues. Unmatched junction bases numbered 10, after V lost 5 bases and J lost 4 bases. The DNA for the CDR3 is TGTGCCAGCAGCCCGACAGGGTTGGGTTTCACTGAAGCTTTCTTT. Amino acids: CASSPTGLGFTEAFF.

Written as DNA, the CDR3 is TGTGCCAGCAGACAGAAGGGGGGCCCTATTGGCTACACCTTC. Translation gives CASRQKGGPIGYTF. V usage is TRBV3-1 and J usage is TRBJ1-2; D possibly corresponds to TRBD1 (6 bases). V lost 6 bases and J 7 bases, leaving 18 bases between the germline ends. CDR3 size: 14 residues. CDR1 LGHDT and CDR2 YNNKEL come from the germline V gene (reference sequence).

The chain employs TRBV20-1 and TRBJ1-4; D gene uncertain. Germline CDR1 reads DFQATT; CDR2 reads SNEGSKA (reference sequence). V was cut by 5 bases and J by 8 bases, with 15 bases left in between. This CDR3 is built from 13 residues. The CDR3 reads CSAGEGGREKLFF. Written as DNA, the CDR3 is TGCAGTGCTGGGGAAGGTGGTAGAGAAAAACTGTTTTTT.

This chain joins TRBV5-6 and TRBJ2-1; D remains ambiguous. The V gene's germline CDR1 is SGHDT and CDR2 YYEEEE. The CDR3 spans 14 residues. V was trimmed by 0 bases and J by 7 bases, leaving 11 bases between them. The CDR3 loop is CASSLVAYKNEQFF. The CDR3 DNA is TGTGCCAGCAGCTTGGTCGCCTACAAGAATGAGCAGTTCTTC. Based on the CDR3 plus reference TRBV5-6 and TRBJ2-1, the full variable domain is DAGVTQSPTHLIKTRGQQVTLRCSPKSGHDTVSWYQQALGQGPQFIFQYYEEEERQRGNFPDRFSGHQFPNYSSELNVNALLLGDSALYLCASSLVAYKNEQFFGPGTRLTVL.

For this clonotype: The junction and the germline gene differ at one end; a read error may be behind it. The V gene is TRBV7-2, the J gene TRBJ2-2, with TRBD2 matching over 11 bases. The germline V gene has CDR1 SGHTA and CDR2 FQGNSA. The length of the CDR3 is 14 residues. The CDR3 region has the DNA TGCGCCAGCAGCACTAGCGGGAGAACCGGGGAGCTGTTTTTT. Translated: CASSTSGRTGELFF.

This clonotype was observed a handful of times. The chain is built from TRBV12-3 or TRBV12-4 and TRBJ2-7; D unclear. The CDR3 contains 14 residues. V lost 3 bases and J 3 bases, leaving 12 bases between the germline ends. CDR3 in DNA: TGTGCCAGCAGTTTCGAAGGCCTCCTCTACGAGCAGTACTTC. Translating it yields CASSFEGLLYEQYF.

The chain carries TRBV5-6 and TRBJ2-2, with 9 bases fitting TRBD2. There are 18 residues in the CDR3. Germline trimming cut 1 base from V and 5 bases from J; bases unmatched to any gene: 12. CDR1 is SGHDT, CDR2 YYEEEE, per germline. CDR3 in DNA: TGTGCCAGCAGCTTGTGGCTAGCGGGATGGGGCAGAACCGGGGAGCTGTTTTTT. It yields the protein CASSLWLAGWGRTGELFF.

The chain links TRBV7-2 to TRBJ1-4, with D maybe TRBD1 (6 bases). Germline values: CDR1 SGHTA, CDR2 FQGNSA. V shed 5 bases and J shed 1 base, with 11 bases lying between them. This CDR3 has 15 residues. CDR3 protein: CASSPTGLTNEKLFF. Here the CDR3 DNA reads TGTGCCAGCAGCCCCACAGGGTTAACTAATGAAAAACTGTTTTTT.

The gene calls are TRBV9 and TRBJ2-1; TRBD2 might be the D (7 bases). The CDR3 is 16 amino acids. V was shortened by 0 bases and J by 4 bases, with 14 bases between the two germline ends. Looked up from germline, CDR1 is SGDLS and CDR2 is YYNGEE. Here the CDR3 DNA reads TGTGCCAGCAGCGTAGAGGGGGGGAGTATTTACAATGAGCAGTTCTTC. Its translation: CASSVEGGSIYNEQFF.

The V gene is TRBV6-5, the J gene TRBJ2-3; D not certain. Germline V gene data show CDR1 as MNHEY and CDR2 as SVGAGI. The CDR3 sequence is 14 residues long. V lost 0 bases and J lost 1, with 5 bases in between. The CDR3 is CASSYSQGTDTQYF. As DNA, the CDR3 is TGTGCCAGCAGTTACTCCCAGGGCACAGATACGCAGTATTTT.

The chain employs TRBV11-2 and TRBJ2-4; D is unresolved. Germline CDR1 reads SGHAT; CDR2 reads FQNNGV. Trimming shortened V by 5 bases and J by 0 bases, and 8 bases separated the two germline ends. This CDR3 has 14 amino acids. The CDR3 is CASSEPLAKNIQYF. The CDR3 DNA reads TGTGCCAGCAGCGAGCCTCTAGCCAAAAACATTCAGTACTTC.

Only one count was recorded for this clonotype. The chain employs TRBV27 and TRBJ2-7, with 8 bases aligning to TRBD2. V was pared by 5 bases and J by 1 base, with 16 bases of the junction left unmatched. The germline V gene has CDR1 MNHEY and CDR2 SMNVEV (reference sequence). The CDR3 is made up of 18 amino acids. CDR3 coding DNA: TGTGCCAGCAGTCCCAGAACTATGGGGAGCGGGGGTTCCTACGAGCAGTACTTC. This encodes CASSPRTMGSGGSYEQYF.

CDR3 residues: CASSTSLGLKYNEQFF. In nucleotides, the CDR3 is TGTGCCAGCAGCACCTCCTTAGGACTGAAATACAATGAGCAGTTCTTC. The chain recombines TRBV21-1 with TRBJ2-1; the DNA was not compared with TRBD2, the D call given in the table. TRBV21-1 is an annotated pseudogene. CDR3 length equals 16 residues.

V gene TRBV5-8 combines with J gene TRBJ1-4; 7 bases match TRBD1. This CDR3 contains 16 residues. Germline values: CDR1 SGHTS, CDR2 YDEGEE. V dropped 4 bases and J dropped 2; count of bases not matched to a gene: 8. For the CDR3, the DNA is TGTGCCAGCAGCCCGACAGGGAGGGGGACTAATGAAAAACTGTTTTTT. It yields the protein CASSPTGRGTNEKLFF.

This rearrangement joins TRBV28 to TRBJ2-7; 10 nucleotides align to TRBD2. The CDR3 has 14 residues. Germline V lookup: CDR1 MDHEN, CDR2 SYDVKM. The V and J ends lost 7 bases and 3 bases, in that order; junction bases with no gene match: 6. The CDR3 nucleotides read TGTGCCAGCATCAAAGCGGGGGGGGTCTACGAGCAGTACTTC. It encodes CASIKAGGVYEQYF.

The chain uses TRBV13 and TRBJ1-1, with D possibly matching TRBD1 (5 bases). Germline V CDR1 and CDR2: PRHDT, FYEKMQ (reference sequence). V was cut by 7 bases and J by 6 bases, with 15 bases left in between. CDR3 length equals 13 residues. For the CDR3, the DNA is TGTGCCAGCACCTGGGCCGTGGGGGCTGAAGCTTTCTTT. This gives the protein CASTWAVGAEAFF.